Each of the 27 T cell receptor beta chains below was sequenced from the same sample in a study of blood T cell repertoires in COVID-19. TCRdb keeps only in-frame clones here, not all; method: immunoSEQ multiplex PCR. The sample lists about 75,000 clones, more than 65% occurring once. Sequencing was performed on peripheral blood. All receptors derive from an elderly woman with active or convalescent COVID-19.

This chain uses TRBV13 with TRBJ1-6; possibly TRBD1 for D (5 bases). The V and J ends lost 1 base and 8 bases respectively, with 9 bases between them. The CDR3 is 14 residues long. From germline, CDR1 is PRHDT and CDR2 FYEKMQ (reference sequence). The CDR3 sequence is CASSLEGFHSPLHF. CDR3 DNA sequence: TGTGCCAGCAGCTTAGAGGGGTTCCATTCACCCCTCCACTTT.

CDR3 sequence: CASGYGGNTEAFF. The CDR3 nucleotides are TGTGCTAGTGGTTACGGGGGGAACACTGAAGCTTTCTTT. The chain uses TRBV12-5 and TRBJ1-1; TRBD1 is a possible D gene (5 bases). This CDR3 comprises 13 residues. The V and J ends lost 4 bases and 1 base respectively, with 7 bases between them. Per germline, CDR1 LGHNT and CDR2 FRNRAP.

As for this clone: One end of the junction is discordant with germline, which a read error may explain. This sequence joins TRBV19 and TRBJ2-4; D is possibly TRBD2 (6 bases). The CDR3 consists of 9 residues. Germline loops: CDR1 LNHDA, CDR2 SQIVND (reference sequence). CDR3 sequence reads: CASSAGPRF. CDR3 sequence (DNA): TGTGCCAGTAGTGCGGGACCTCGATTC.

The chain uses TRBV10-3 and TRBJ1-3, with 11 bases identical to TRBD1. Trimming cost V 6 bases and J 4 bases; bases outside gene matches: 8. Germline CDR1 and CDR2: ENHRY and SYGVKD. The CDR3 spans 16 residues. This CDR3 reads CAIRGTGGSVGNTIYF. For the CDR3, the DNA is TGTGCCATCAGGGGGACAGGGGGTTCGGTCGGAAACACCATATATTTT.

This clone was picked up a small number of times. The chain employs TRBV4-2 and TRBJ2-3, with 10 bases that match TRBD2. The CDR3 runs to 17 residues. The ends lost 0 bases at V and 3 bases at J; junction bases unmatched: 6. From germline, CDR1 is LGHNA and CDR2 YNFKEQ. For the CDR3, the DNA is TGTGCCAGCAGCCAAGATCGGCGAGCGGGGGGGACAGATACGCAGTATTTT. Protein product: CASSQDRRAGGTDTQYF.

This clone turned up a few times. The DNA of the CDR3 is TGCGCCAGCAGCCGACGGACTAGCGGGGGTTCCTACGAGCAGTACTTC. Translating gives CASSRRTSGGSYEQYF. The genes are TRBV4-3 and TRBJ2-7, with 13 bases fitting TRBD2. The germline V gene has CDR1 LGHNA and CDR2 YSLEER. The V segment lost 4 bases and the J segment 1 base; nucleotides outside the gene matches: 4. The CDR3 extends over 16 amino acids.

The V gene is TRBV9, the J gene TRBJ2-1, with 7 bases lining up with TRBD2. Germline loops: CDR1 SGDLS, CDR2 YYNGEE. With 4 bases clipped from V and 10 bases from J, the junction kept 14 bases outside the gene matches. This CDR3 comprises 15 residues. CDR3 amino acids: CASSPKAGPATEQFF. The DNA for the CDR3 is TGTGCCAGCAGCCCCAAAGCGGGACCCGCCACGGAGCAGTTCTTC.

As DNA, the CDR3 is TGTGCCAGCAGCTTAGCGCCCGGGGGTAATCAGCCCCAGCATTTT. As protein: CASSLAPGGNQPQHF. This chain uses TRBV7-2 with TRBJ1-5, with a possible D match to TRBD1 (5 bases). The CDR3 sequence is 15 residues long. V was shortened by 0 bases and J by 4 bases, with 10 bases between the two germline ends. Germline-derived CDR1 and CDR2 are SGHTA and FQGNSA.

The chain carries TRBV6-2 or TRBV6-3 and TRBJ1-6; 10 nucleotides match TRBD1. Germline V gives CDR1 MNHEY, CDR2 SVGEGT. With V trimmed by 5 bases and J by 9 bases, 7 bases remained unmatched. The CDR3 covers 15 residues. The CDR3 region is CASSPPDRGLSPLHF. The CDR3 DNA is TGTGCCAGCAGTCCCCCCGACAGGGGGCTTTCACCCCTCCACTTT.

For the CDR3, the DNA is TGTGCCAGCTCACCCGACAGGGGTTTCATAAATACGCAGTATTTT. Translated, it gives CASSPDRGFINTQYF. The genes are TRBV18 and TRBJ2-3, with TRBD1 matching 8 bases. Germline trimming cut 3 bases from V and 7 bases from J; bases unmatched to any gene: 9. Per the germline V gene, CDR1 is KGHSH and CDR2 is LQKENI. There are 15 residues in the CDR3.

The J gene is TRBJ2-5, the V gene TRBV24-1; TRBD2 agrees at 9 bases. Trimming removed 5 bases from V and 2 bases from J; junction bases left unmatched: 11. Germline V lookup: CDR1 KGHDR, CDR2 SFDVKD. The CDR3 contains 17 residues. CDR3 amino acids: CATSGPVTSGSQETQYF. The DNA for the CDR3 is TGTGCCACCAGTGGTCCTGTGACTAGCGGAAGTCAAGAGACCCAGTACTTC.

The rearrangement links TRBV20-1 to TRBJ2-3; D may be TRBD1 (5 bases). CDR1 is DFQATT, CDR2 SNEGSKA, per germline (reference sequence). CDR3 length equals 11 residues. V shed 4 bases and J shed 6 bases, with 8 bases lying between them. Here the CDR3 DNA reads TGCAGTGCTAATACAGGCGATACGCAGTATTTT. Translation: CSANTGDTQYF.

The gene calls are TRBV7-9 and TRBJ2-5; 10 bases are a match to TRBD1. Germline CDR1 is SEHNR and CDR2 is FQNEAQ (reference sequence). The CDR3 has 15 residues. With V trimmed by 4 bases and J by 2 bases, 4 bases remained unmatched. The CDR3, as DNA: TGTGCCAGCAGCTCCCGGGACAGGGGTCAAGAGACCCAGTACTTC. This sequence encodes CASSSRDRGQETQYF.

V and J are TRBV6-5 and TRBJ2-7, with unresolved D. Trimming took off 0 bases at V and 4 bases at J, with 7 bases between the two ends. This CDR3 has 13 residues. Germline CDR1 MNHEY, CDR2 SVGAGI. In nucleotides, the CDR3 is TGTGCCAGCAGTTACTCCGCCAGGTACGAGCAGTACTTC. This sequence encodes CASSYSARYEQYF.

This chain connects TRBV10-3 to TRBJ1-6; no reliable D call. Trimming shortened V by 4 bases and J by 7 bases, and 8 bases separated the two germline ends. CDR3 size: 13 residues. The germline V gene has CDR1 ENHRY and CDR2 SYGVKD. The CDR3 nucleotides read TGTGCCATCAGTGGGACTGTGAATTCACCCCTCCACTTT. Protein: CAISGTVNSPLHF.

The rearrangement links TRBV6-5 to TRBJ1-1; D is undetermined. Trimming left V 2 bases short and J 1 base short, with 14 bases between. Germline V CDR1 and CDR2: MNHEY, SVGAGI. The CDR3 is 16 residues long. The CDR3, as DNA: TGTGCCAGCAGTTACGACCGGAGAGGCCAGAACACTGAAGCTTTCTTT. The encoded protein is CASSYDRRGQNTEAFF.

J is TRBJ2-5 and V is TRBV5-1; D not certain. From germline, CDR1 is SGHRS and CDR2 YFSETQ. The CDR3 contains 13 residues. V was cut by 7 bases and J by 5 bases, with 15 bases left in between. The CDR3 sequence: CASAPSYPETQYF. The CDR3 region has the DNA TGCGCCAGCGCGCCCTCCTACCCGGAGACCCAGTACTTC.

This chain joins TRBV5-4 and TRBJ2-7; the match to TRBD1 covers 8 bases. Germline trimming cut 4 bases from V and 2 bases from J; bases unmatched to any gene: 8. This CDR3 is 15 amino acids long. Germline-derived CDR1 and CDR2 are SGHNT and YYREEE (reference sequence). CDR3 coding DNA: TGTGCCAGCAGCCCGGGCGGGACAGGAGCCTACGAGCAGTACTTC. Translated: CASSPGGTGAYEQYF. Drawing the rest from reference TRBV5-4 and TRBJ2-7, the complete variable domain is ETGVTQSPTHLIKTRGQQVTLRCSSQSGHNTVSWYQQALGQGPQFIFQYYREEENGRGNFPPRFSGLQFPNYSSELNVNALELDDSALYLCASSPGGTGAYEQYFGPGTRLTVT.

This clone was observed once. The chain is built from TRBV7-9 and TRBJ1-1, with TRBD1 matching 9 bases. The ends lost 2 bases at V and 4 bases at J; junction bases unmatched: 5. This CDR3 region has 15 residues. CDR1 and CDR2 from the germline V gene are SEHNR and FQNEAQ (reference sequence). Here the CDR3 DNA reads TGTGCCAGCAGCTTATACGGGGGACAGGGCACTGAAGCTTTCTTT. Amino acid sequence: CASSLYGGQGTEAFF.

The CDR3 DNA reads TGTGCCAGCTCACCACTCAAGTCGCTAGCGTTTCAAGAGACCCAGTACTTC. Residues: CASSPLKSLAFQETQYF. The V and J genes are TRBV18 and TRBJ2-5; D might be TRBD2 (6 bases). V lost 1 base and J 2 bases, leaving 17 bases between the germline ends. This CDR3 comprises 17 residues. From germline, CDR1 is KGHSH and CDR2 LQKENI.

The chain employs TRBV21-1 and TRBJ2-5; TRBD2 is taken as the D call from the table, unchecked against the DNA. TRBV21-1 is shown as a pseudogene. The CDR3 is 18 residues long. The CDR3 sequence is CASSNVIAGGRLRETQYF. The CDR3 DNA is TGTGCCAGCAGCAACGTCATAGCGGGAGGTCGGTTGAGAGAGACCCAGTACTTC.

The chain combines TRBV6-5 with TRBJ2-6; TRBD2 aligns across 7 bases. Germline assignment: CDR1 MNHEY and CDR2 SVGAGI. This CDR3 contains 16 residues. The V segment lost 2 bases and the J segment 0 bases; nucleotides outside the gene matches: 1. CDR3 DNA sequence: TGTGCCAGCAGTTACGGGGGGGGCTCTGGGGCCAACGTCCTGACTTTC. It translates to CASSYGGGSGANVLTF.

This clone came up once. This rearrangement joins TRBV14 to TRBJ1-2; no firm D call. Per the germline V gene, CDR1 is SGHDN and CDR2 is FVKESK. V lost 1 base to trimming and J lost 3 bases, with 9 bases between them. The CDR3 length is 14 residues. The CDR3 region is CASSQGPVYYGYTF. The CDR3 DNA sequence: TGTGCCAGCAGCCAAGGCCCGGTCTACTATGGCTACACCTTC.

This sequence joins TRBV6-2 or TRBV6-3 and TRBJ1-2; weak D call: TRBD1 (5 bases). CDR1 and CDR2 (germline): MNHEY, SVGEGT. V was pared by 2 bases and J by 5 bases, with 15 bases between. The CDR3 runs to 15 residues. The CDR3 nucleotides read TGTGCCAGCAGTTACGAGCATCCAGGGAAATATGGCTACACCTTC. This encodes CASSYEHPGKYGYTF.

V usage is TRBV28 and J usage is TRBJ2-1; TRBD2 is a possible D gene (6 bases). V lost 8 bases and J 5 bases, leaving 19 bases between the germline ends. The CDR3 loop spans 15 amino acids. The germline V gene has CDR1 MDHEN and CDR2 SYDVKM. Here the CDR3 reads CASHPSEGVNNEQFF. The CDR3 nucleotides read TGTGCCAGCCACCCTAGCGAAGGGGTAAACAATGAGCAGTTCTTC. Drawing the rest from reference TRBV28 and TRBJ2-1, the complete variable domain is DVKVTQSSRYLVKRTGEKVFLECVQDMDHENMFWYRQDPGLGLRLIYFSYDVKMKEKGDIPEGYSVSREKKERFSLILESASTNQTSMYLCASHPSEGVNNEQFFGPGTRLTVL.

This CDR3 is CASSQDRASGRYEQYF. In DNA, the CDR3 is TGCGCCAGCAGCCAAGATCGGGCTAGCGGGCGCTACGAGCAGTACTTC. The rearrangement joins TRBV4-3 to TRBJ2-7, with 8 positions matching TRBD2. Germline assignment: CDR1 LGHNA and CDR2 YSLEER. This CDR3 contains 16 residues. Trimming cost V 0 bases and J 3 bases; bases outside gene matches: 7.

The gene calls are TRBV2 and TRBJ2-3; no clear D. The CDR3 runs 15 residues. The germline CDR1 and CDR2 sequences are SNHLY and FYNNEI. Trimming took 5 bases from V and 1 from J, leaving 13 bases between them. The CDR3 loop is CASSPYSFGTDTQYF. The CDR3 bases are TGTGCCAGCAGTCCCTACAGTTTCGGCACAGATACGCAGTATTTT.